This T cell receptor (beta chain) was found in a study of shared T cell receptors in the human thymus (dated by TCRdb to the early 2020s). Study-wide context: The study examined how self-reactive, shared T-cell receptor alpha chains are generated in the human thymus.

A word on this clone: Its binding antigen is unknown. Base qualities were left out, and no much larger clone turns up one base away.

Library generation was performed with the immunoSEQ multiplex PCR assay. This is the immuneACCESS table as TCRdb keeps it, with only in-frame sequences that have V and J called. A part of the clones is gone; compared with another copy, unresolved V genes explain less than half, and the rest is unexplained. For this sample the table gives hundreds of thousands of clones, of which approximately 85% were detected only once. Of the sample, over 0.008% is held by the ten largest clones. At the junction V is shortened by 5 bases and J by 9 bases, with 22 bases in between. The CDR3 goes from the cysteine to the phenylalanine over 16 residues. Only the CDR3 DNA stays, 48 bases, in frame from base 1. The germline V gene encodes CDR1 SGHAT and CDR2 FQNNGV. The data also belong to a second study, concerning human thymus T cells. According to the second study: In Finland, the donors were immunologically healthy infants who were having open corrective cardiac surgery for congenital heart defects. The thymus tissue came from surgical resects taken out during corrective cardiac surgery. V and J gene segment usage appeared biased in both thymic and peripheral blood repertoires. The related research found that thymic TCR repertoires overlapped highly between unrelated individuals. The study characterized TCR alpha and beta repertoires from about 8 infant thymus samples and four related peripheral blood samples. The infant donors were about 6 to 244 days old, and the cohort included about 6 males and two females. Thymocytes were freed from the tissue by mechanical means and kept at -70 degrees C as pellets of about 9-33 million cells. A QIAsymphony instrument was used to extract genomic DNA from frozen cell pellets. Using the immunoSEQ multiplex PCR assay, the TCRB and TCRAD loci were amplified from a standardized quantity of quality-controlled genomic DNA. The V(D)J region was spanned by amplicons of a length sufficient to cover the CDR3 and to identify V and J genes. Amplicon sequencing was performed on an Illumina platform through the commercial immunoSEQ service. Primer bias and sequencing errors were corrected as previously described, and TCRAD and TCRB were defined on the basis of the IMGT database. The repertoires were analysed using immunoSEQ Analyzer 3.0 and VDJTools for basic statistics, V/J segment usage, diversity estimates, rarefaction and pairwise overlap. Diversity was estimated with Chao1, ChaoE, Efron-Thisted, Shannon and inverse Simpson indices, and also on datasets down-sampled to the smallest sample. Repertoire overlap was assessed by strict matching of CDR3 nucleotide sequence, V gene and J gene, and clustering was done by Jaccard-based multidimensional scaling. On average, thymus samples gave hundreds of thousands of unique TCRB clonotypes, whereas blood samples gave around 80,000.

Sequences were obtained from thymocytes. This chain joins TRBV11-2 to TRBJ2-2; a weak D assignment points to TRBD2 (7 bases agree). The sequence derives from a girl less than two years old with a congenital heart defect. Donor details come from another sample of the same person, matched by shared clones. The DNA is as follows: TGTGCCAGCAGCCTCCCGGAGGGGGGGCTTTGGTGGGAGCTGTTTTTT. It specifies CASSLPEGGLWWELFF.